The rows below give T cell receptor beta chains drawn from one sample of a study of T cell responses to AZD1222 COVID-19 vaccine. Method: immunoSEQ multiplex PCR; TCRdb's copy keeps in-frame clones and lacks some. The repertoire consists of roughly 140,000 clones, with 93% occurring once and the leading ten covering roughly 5%. This specimen consisted of peripheral blood, obtained on day 0 of AZD1222 vaccination. These receptors were obtained from an adult in good health. CDR3s include the opening cysteine and the closing phenylalanine or tryptophan. A D gene is named only where the DNA matches it firmly. A clone size is listed for some rows: how often the clone was seen (once, few, many), or a class if it is expanded.

J: TRBJ1-5; V: TRBV7-9; D: .; size: few; CDR3: CASSHSGTSNQPQHF; DNA: TGTGCCAGCAGCCATAGTGGGACAAGCAATCAGCCCCAGCATTTT
J: TRBJ2-5; V: TRBV10-1; D: .; size: .; CDR3: CASSAAATAGETQYF; DNA: TGCGCCAGCAGTGCGGCCGCGACAGCCGGAGAGACCCAGTACTTC
J: TRBJ2-3; V: TRBV12-3/TRBV12-4; D: .; size: .; CDR3: CASSLDSPTQYF; DNA: TGTGCCAGCAGTCTAGACTCCCCCACTCAGTATTTT
J: TRBJ1-4; V: TRBV28; D: .; size: .; CDR3: CASSIGGKREKLFF; DNA: TGTGCCAGCAGTATAGGGGGTAAGAGAGAAAAACTGTTTTTT
J: TRBJ2-3; V: TRBV7-2; D: TRBD2; size: once; CDR3: CASSLGGSGAAFRQYF; DNA: TGTGCCAGCAGCTTAGGGGGTAGCGGGGCCGCTTTTAGGCAGTATTTT
J: TRBJ1-2; V: TRBV5-1; D: .; size: .; CDR3: CASRPGPVMNYGYTF; DNA: TGCGCCAGCAGACCCGGGCCGGTGATGAACTATGGCTACACCTTC
J: TRBJ2-2; V: TRBV7-8; D: .; size: .; CDR3: CASSLAQTTGELFF; DNA: TGTGCCAGCAGCTTAGCGCAGACTACCGGGGAGCTGTTTTTT
J: TRBJ1-5; V: TRBV19; D: TRBD1; size: .; CDR3: CASSSTTGKLNQPQHF; DNA: TGTGCCAGTAGTTCCACGACAGGGAAGTTGAATCAGCCCCAGCATTTT
J: TRBJ1-1; V: TRBV9; D: .; size: .; CDR3: CASSVTVNTEAFF; DNA: TGTGCCAGCAGCGTAACTGTGAACACTGAAGCTTTCTTT
J: TRBJ2-1; V: TRBV6-2/TRBV6-3; D: TRBD2; size: .; CDR3: CASSYGTSWNEQFF; DNA: TGTGCCAGCAGTTACGGGACTAGTTGGAATGAGCAGTTCTTC
J: TRBJ2-7; V: TRBV18; D: TRBD2; size: few; CDR3: CASSPRTSGASYEQYF; DNA: TGTGCCAGCTCACCGCGTACTAGCGGAGCTTCCTACGAGCAGTACTTC
J: TRBJ2-7; V: TRBV18; D: .; size: .; CDR3: CASSPERGPYEQYF; DNA: TGTGCCAGCTCACCAGAGCGAGGGCCCTACGAGCAGTACTTC
J: TRBJ2-7; V: TRBV5-1; D: .; size: once; CDR3: CASSLDYRDEQYF; DNA: TGCGCCAGCAGCTTGGATTACAGGGACGAGCAGTACTTC